The 12 T cell receptor beta chains listed next were all sequenced from one sample in a study of cytomegalovirus exposure and HLA in healthy donors. Use of 60 Vbeta and 13 Jbeta primers characterized the PCR. Using immunoSEQ multiplex PCR, the repertoire was profiled, and TCRdb retains in-frame clones only, with some absent. The sample yields around 150,000 clones, 77% seen once. The source material was PBMCs. Receptor source: a woman aged 25 to 39 in good health and CMV-seronegative.

The chain carries TRBV2 and TRBJ2-1; TRBD1 might be the D (6 bases). Germline V gene data show CDR1 as SNHLY and CDR2 as FYNNEI. The CDR3 spans 15 residues. The V end was cut by 3 bases, the J end by 4 bases, with 13 bases between. Written as DNA, the CDR3 is TGTGCCAGCAGTGACTTTCAGGGGCTATACAATGAGCAGTTCTTC. Its translation is CASSDFQGLYNEQFF.

This clone was seen once. CDR3 nucleotides: TGTGCCAGCAGCTTGCTGGGGGGGGACTACAATGAGCAGTTCTTC. Translated: CASSLLGGDYNEQFF. V and J are TRBV7-2 and TRBJ2-1; TRBD2 agrees at 7 bases. Germline CDR1 and CDR2: SGHTA and FQGNSA. V lost 3 bases to trimming and J lost 3 bases; unmatched junction nucleotides: 5. CDR3 length equals 15 residues.

The J gene is TRBJ1-6, the V gene TRBV5-1; D is uncertain. CDR1 and CDR2 (germline): SGHRS, YFSETQ. This CDR3 contains 16 residues. V was cut by 0 bases and J by 9 bases, with 16 bases left in between. The CDR3 reads CASSLVSSVRGSPLHF. CDR3 DNA sequence: TGCGCCAGCAGCTTGGTATCCTCAGTCCGCGGTTCACCCCTCCACTTT.

The chain combines TRBV5-1 with TRBJ2-2, with a weak D call TRBD2 (5 bases). Germline assignment: CDR1 SGHRS and CDR2 YFSETQ. The CDR3 loop spans 15 amino acids. V was clipped by 3 bases and J by 5 bases, with 14 bases between them. Here the CDR3 reads CASSSKYRGTGELFF. The CDR3 DNA is TGCGCCAGCAGCTCAAAGTATCGGGGAACCGGGGAGCTGTTTTTT. The whole variable domain, remainder taken from reference TRBV5-1 and TRBJ2-2, is KAGVTQTPRYLIKTRGQQVTLSCSPISGHRSVSWYQQTPGQGLQFLFEYFSETQRNKGNFPGRFSGRQFSNSRSEMNVSTLELGDSALYLCASSSKYRGTGELFFGEGSRLTVL.

The chain combines TRBV19 with TRBJ2-5; 7 bases fit TRBD2. This CDR3 contains 14 residues. The germline CDR1 and CDR2 sequences are LNHDA and SQIVND (reference sequence). V shed 2 bases and J 4 bases; nucleotides not matched to a gene: 4. CDR3 residues: CASSISPGGETQYF. CDR3 coding DNA: TGTGCCAGTAGTATATCCCCGGGGGGAGAGACCCAGTACTTC.

This clone was recorded a few times. This rearrangement joins TRBV18 to TRBJ1-1; 7 nucleotides align to TRBD1. The trim removed 3 bases at V and 1 base at J, leaving 5 bases unmatched. Germline lookup yields CDR1 KGHSH and CDR2 LQKENI. This CDR3 contains 15 residues. Here the CDR3 DNA reads TGTGCCAGCTCACCTCAGGGGGTAGGGAACACTGAAGCTTTCTTT. Its protein is CASSPQGVGNTEAFF.

This chain uses TRBV11-1 with TRBJ1-4; D perhaps matches TRBD1 (6 bases). Germline CDR1 and CDR2: SGHAT and FQDESV (reference sequence). The V and J ends lost 5 bases and 0 bases respectively, with 16 bases between them. This CDR3 has 17 residues. The CDR3 loop reads CASSLFGDTSTNEKLFF. CDR3 DNA: TGTGCCAGCAGCCTCTTCGGGGACACCTCAACTAATGAAAAACTGTTTTTT.

V gene TRBV27 combines with J gene TRBJ2-3; the match to TRBD2 covers 14 bases. The CDR3 is made up of 15 amino acids. Losses at the gene ends were 4 bases for V and 4 bases for J; bases not matched to a gene: 1. Germline CDR1 is MNHEY and CDR2 is SMNVEV (reference sequence). This CDR3 reads CASSWTSGGPDTQYF. The CDR3 region has the DNA TGTGCCAGCAGTTGGACTAGCGGGGGGCCAGATACGCAGTATTTT.

The chain uses TRBV4-2 and TRBJ2-2; 9 bases agree with TRBD2. From germline, CDR1 is LGHNA and CDR2 YNFKEQ. The length of the CDR3 is 16 residues. The V and J ends lost 4 bases and 3 bases, in that order; junction bases with no gene match: 6. The CDR3 DNA follows: TGTGCCAGCAGCCCTTCGACTAGCGGAGACACCGGGGAGCTGTTTTTT. Its protein is CASSPSTSGDTGELFF.

By proportion, this clone is medium-sized. The chain combines TRBV6-6 with TRBJ1-4; D is unresolved. CDR3 length: 11 residues. The germline V gene encodes CDR1 MNHNY and CDR2 SVGAGI (reference sequence). Trimming shortened V by 6 bases and J by 8 bases, and 7 bases separated the two germline ends. The CDR3 nucleotides are TGTGCCAGCAGGAGCCGGGAAAAACTGTTTTTT. Encoded protein: CASRSREKLFF.

The rearrangement links TRBV13 to TRBJ1-2; the D gene is possibly TRBD1 (5 bases). V dropped 5 bases and J dropped 1 base, with 20 bases sitting between them. Germline CDR1 is PRHDT and CDR2 is FYEKMQ (reference sequence). The CDR3 loop spans 17 amino acids. CDR3 sequence (DNA): TGTGCCAGCAGCCCCGATACTGGGGACTTCCTTAACTATGGCTACACCTTC. It codes for CASSPDTGDFLNYGYTF.

The chain has TRBV28 and TRBJ1-2; D might be TRBD1 (6 bases). In germline, CDR1 is MDHEN, CDR2 SYDVKM. The CDR3 sequence is 14 residues long. V was trimmed by 7 bases and J by 1 base, leaving 13 bases between them. CDR3 nucleotide sequence: TGTGCCAGCAACGGACAGAGAGGTAACTATGGCTACACCTTC. Its protein product is CASNGQRGNYGYTF.